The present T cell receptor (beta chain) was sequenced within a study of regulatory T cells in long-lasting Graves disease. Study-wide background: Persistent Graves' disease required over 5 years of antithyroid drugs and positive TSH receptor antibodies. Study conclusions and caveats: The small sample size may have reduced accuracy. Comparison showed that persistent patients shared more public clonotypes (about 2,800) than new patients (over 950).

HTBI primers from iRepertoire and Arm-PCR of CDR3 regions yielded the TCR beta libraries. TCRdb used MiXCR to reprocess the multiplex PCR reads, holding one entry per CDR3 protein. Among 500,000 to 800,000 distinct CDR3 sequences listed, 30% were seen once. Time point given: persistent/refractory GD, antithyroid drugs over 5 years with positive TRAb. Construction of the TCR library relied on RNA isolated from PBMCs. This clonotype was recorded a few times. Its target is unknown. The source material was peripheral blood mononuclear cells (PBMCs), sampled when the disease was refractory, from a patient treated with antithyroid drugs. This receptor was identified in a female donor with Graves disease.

The DNA for the CDR3 is TGTGCCAGCAGCCAAGGGGTTCGGAGGGGCTCCTGGATTAATTCACCCCTCCACTTT. This codes for CASSQGVRRGSWINSPLHF. The rearrangement uses TRBV3-1 and TRBJ1-6, with D possibly being TRBD1 (5 bases). Trimming took off 1 base at V and 6 bases at J, with 22 bases between the two ends. The CDR3 consists of 19 residues. Germline V lookup: CDR1 LGHDT, CDR2 YNNKEL (reference sequence).